These 27 T cell receptor beta chains were sequenced from one sample in a study of blood T cell repertoires in COVID-19. Clones were read by immunoSEQ multiplex PCR, and TCRdb kept only the in-frame ones, dropping some. The sample yields about 130,000 clones, 80% to 90% seen once. Specimen: PBMCs or T cells enriched from blood (not recorded which). Receptors originate from a middle-aged man with acute COVID-19.

The rearrangement links TRBV11-2 to TRBJ1-5, with unresolved D. There are 12 residues in the CDR3. The germline gives CDR1 SGHAT, CDR2 FQNNGV. V lost 5 bases to trimming and J lost 6 bases, with 8 bases between them. CDR3 coding DNA: TGTGCCAGCAGCCCTTCGGGTCAGCCCCAGCATTTT. This encodes CASSPSGQPQHF.

The V and J genes are TRBV27 and TRBJ1-4; the D gene is possibly TRBD1 (6 bases). The CDR3 spans 15 residues. Germline V lookup: CDR1 MNHEY, CDR2 SMNVEV (reference sequence). V shed 5 bases and J shed 5 bases, with 15 bases lying between them. Written as DNA, the CDR3 is TGTGCCAGCAGTACCAGGGCAGGGGCAAATGAAAAACTGTTTTTT. Translating gives CASSTRAGANEKLFF.

The chain links TRBV27 to TRBJ1-1; maybe TRBD1 (5 bases). This CDR3 has 15 amino acids. Trimming took 4 bases from V and 1 from J, leaving 13 bases between them. CDR1 and CDR2 from the germline V gene are MNHEY and SMNVEV (reference sequence). The CDR3 nucleotides read TGTGCCAGCAGTTCCCCGGGGCGGGGGAACACTGAAGCTTTCTTT. This gives the protein CASSSPGRGNTEAFF.

This clone was seen a handful of times. The chain is built from TRBV19 and TRBJ1-5; 8 nucleotides line up with TRBD1. The germline gives CDR1 LNHDA, CDR2 SQIVND (reference sequence). The V and J ends lost 3 bases and 7 bases, in that order; junction bases with no gene match: 11. The CDR3 spans 16 residues. CDR3 sequence: CASSMSIGQGRQPQHF. CDR3 DNA sequence: TGTGCCAGTAGTATGTCGATAGGACAGGGCCGGCAGCCCCAGCATTTT.

This clone has only a few counts. V is TRBV20-1 and J is TRBJ1-1; D remains ambiguous. The CDR3 totals 10 residues. V lost 8 bases and J 10 bases, leaving 14 bases between the germline ends. The V gene's germline CDR1 is DFQATT and CDR2 SNEGSKA (reference sequence). The CDR3 nucleotides read TGCAGTTATAAGGGAGCTGGAGCTTTCTTT. This encodes CSYKGAGAFF.

The chain combines TRBV6-1 with TRBJ1-2, with D perhaps matching TRBD1 (5 bases). Germline loops: CDR1 MNHNS, CDR2 SASEGT. V was clipped by 2 bases and J by 1 base, with 5 bases between them. CDR3 length: 13 residues. CDR3 sequence (DNA): TGTGCCAGCAGTGAAAGGGGTAACTATGGCTACACCTTC. Protein: CASSERGNYGYTF.

V and J are TRBV3-1 (or the pseudogene TRBV3-2) and TRBJ2-2, with no clear D. The CDR3 is 16 amino acids. Between the trimmed V and J ends, which lost 2 bases and 0 bases, there was a span of 10 bases. Per the germline V gene, CDR1 is LGHDT and CDR2 is YNNKEL (reference sequence). The CDR3 DNA is TGTGCCAGCAGCCAATACTTGGCGGCGAACACCGGGGAGCTGTTTTTT. Encoded protein: CASSQYLAANTGELFF.

The genes are TRBV2 and TRBJ1-2; TRBD1 matches at 9 bases. Germline CDR1 reads SNHLY; CDR2 reads FYNNEI. The CDR3 loop spans 16 amino acids. With 5 bases clipped from V and 6 bases from J, the junction kept 13 bases outside the gene matches. CDR3 sequence reads: CASSPDRGQGTDGYTF. The CDR3 nucleotides are TGTGCCAGCAGTCCCGATAGGGGACAGGGAACAGATGGCTACACCTTC. The entire variable domain, with the rest obtained from reference TRBV2 and TRBJ1-2, is as follows: EPEVTQTPSHQVTQMGQEVILRCVPISNHLYFYWYRQILGQKVEFLVSFYNNEISEKSEIFDDQFSVERPDGSNFTLKIRSTKLEDSAMYFCASSPDRGQGTDGYTFGSGTRLTVV.

The chain links TRBV25-1 to TRBJ1-4, with 8 bases matching TRBD1. The V segment lost 3 bases and the J segment 3 bases; nucleotides outside the gene matches: 6. This CDR3 contains 16 residues. Germline CDR1 is MGHDK and CDR2 is SYGVNS. Here the CDR3 DNA reads TGTGCCAGCAGTGAGCACACAGGGGGGTCTAATGAAAAACTGTTTTTT. Protein sequence: CASSEHTGGSNEKLFF.

This clone was found a few times. This chain joins TRBV7-9 and TRBJ1-3, with D possibly being TRBD1 (5 bases). Trimming removed 4 bases at V and 3 bases at J, with 10 bases between. The CDR3 consists of 14 residues. Germline V gene data show CDR1 as SEHNR and CDR2 as FQNEAQ (reference sequence). The CDR3 region is CASSSGSGGNTIYF. In DNA form, the CDR3 reads TGTGCCAGCAGCTCAGGGTCGGGTGGAAACACCATATATTTT.

V is TRBV5-8 and J is TRBJ2-7; 10 nucleotides line up with TRBD2. The CDR3 spans 15 residues. Germline V lookup: CDR1 SGHTS, CDR2 YDEGEE. V shed 3 bases, J shed 7 bases, and the junction held 10 bases outside the gene matches. The chain's CDR3 is CASSWSPSGGEEQYF. CDR3 nucleotide sequence: TGTGCCAGCAGCTGGAGTCCTAGCGGGGGAGAGGAGCAGTACTTC.

This chain links TRBV28 with TRBJ2-1, with 8 positions matching TRBD2. V dropped 8 bases and J dropped 4; count of bases not matched to a gene: 7. Germline V gene sequence: CDR1 MDHEN, CDR2 SYDVKM. The CDR3 loop spans 14 amino acids. The CDR3 nucleotides are TGTGCCAGCCTCCCGGGAGGGACTTACAATGAGCAGTTCTTC. Translation gives CASLPGGTYNEQFF.

The CDR3 DNA follows: TGTGCCAGCAGTGAATTAAACGAGCAGTACTTC. Translating gives CASSELNEQYF. The gene calls are TRBV2 and TRBJ2-7, with D unresolved. The CDR3 extends over 11 amino acids. The V end lost 2 bases, the J end lost 5 bases, and 4 bases lay between the germline ends. The germline CDR1 and CDR2 sequences are SNHLY and FYNNEI.

J is TRBJ2-5 and V is TRBV11-2, with 16 bases lining up with TRBD2. The germline gives CDR1 SGHAT, CDR2 FQNNGV. The CDR3 covers 18 residues. V lost 5 bases and J lost 0; bases outside the gene matches: 6. The CDR3 here is CASSIGTSGGVYQETQYF. For the CDR3, the DNA is TGTGCCAGCAGCATCGGGACTAGCGGGGGGGTCTACCAAGAGACCCAGTACTTC.

The chain employs TRBV2 and TRBJ1-2, with 7 positions matching TRBD1. Per germline, CDR1 SNHLY and CDR2 FYNNEI. CDR3 length equals 13 residues. V was pared by 7 bases and J by 5 bases, with 7 bases of the junction left unmatched. The CDR3 sequence: CASIVGQEYGYTF. The CDR3 bases are TGTGCCAGCATTGTTGGACAGGAGTATGGCTACACCTTC. Full variable domain (missing parts from reference TRBV2 and TRBJ1-2): EPEVTQTPSHQVTQMGQEVILRCVPISNHLYFYWYRQILGQKVEFLVSFYNNEISEKSEIFDDQFSVERPDGSNFTLKIRSTKLEDSAMYFCASIVGQEYGYTFGSGTRLTVV.

The chain couples TRBV29-1 to TRBJ2-1, with D uncertain. The V end was cut by 7 bases, the J end by 6 bases, with 13 bases between. From germline, CDR1 is SQVTM and CDR2 ANQGSEA. This CDR3 region has 12 residues. This CDR3 is CSARHNFNEQFF. CDR3 nucleotides: TGCAGCGCTAGACACAATTTCAATGAGCAGTTCTTC.

V usage is TRBV21-1 and J usage is TRBJ1-4. TRBV21-1 is a pseudogene. This CDR3 region has 15 residues. The CDR3 sequence is CASSYGGPLNEKLFF. CDR3 nucleotides: TGTGCCAGCAGCTACGGAGGGCCCCTTAATGAAAAACTGTTTTTT.

This chain joins TRBV7-9 and TRBJ1-5, with 7 bases identical to TRBD1. The CDR3 loop spans 15 amino acids. Unmatched junction bases numbered 6, after V lost 5 bases and J lost 2 bases. Germline V gene sequence: CDR1 SEHNR, CDR2 FQNEAQ (reference sequence). The CDR3 DNA follows: TGTGCCAGCAGCGCGACAGGGTCGGGCAATCAGCCCCAGCATTTT. Amino acid sequence: CASSATGSGNQPQHF.

The V and J genes are TRBV27 and TRBJ1-5, with 9 positions matching TRBD1. V shed 5 bases and J 6 bases; nucleotides not matched to a gene: 11. Germline values: CDR1 MNHEY, CDR2 SMNVEV (reference sequence). This CDR3 contains 16 residues. DNA of the CDR3: TGTGCCAGCAGTGCCACAGGGGGCGCTTATGGTCAGCCCCAGCATTTT. Protein: CASSATGGAYGQPQHF.

V is TRBV11-2 and J is TRBJ2-7; 7 nucleotides agree with TRBD1. Per germline, CDR1 SGHAT and CDR2 FQNNGV. The CDR3 covers 15 residues. The junction had 6 bases not matched to a gene; V was cut back by 0 bases and J by 4 bases. In DNA, the CDR3 is TGTGCCAGCAGCTTAGAAAGGACAGGCGTGTACGAGCAGTACTTC. It is translated as CASSLERTGVYEQYF.

The chain joins TRBV3-1 (or the pseudogene TRBV3-2) to TRBJ2-3; 14 nucleotides align to TRBD2. With V trimmed by 3 bases and J by 2 bases, 4 bases remained unmatched. The CDR3 loop spans 17 amino acids. In germline, CDR1 is LGHDT, CDR2 YNNKEL (reference sequence). CDR3 in amino acids: CASSHGLAGGLTDTQYF. CDR3 sequence (DNA): TGTGCCAGCAGCCACGGACTAGCGGGAGGCCTCACAGATACGCAGTATTTT.

The chain uses TRBV28 and TRBJ1-4; 9 nucleotides line up with TRBD1. With 3 bases clipped from V and 8 bases from J, the junction kept 4 bases outside the gene matches. CDR1 is MDHEN, CDR2 SYDVKM, per germline. The CDR3 has 14 residues. This CDR3 is CASSLGTGHEKLFF. As DNA, the CDR3 is TGTGCCAGCAGTTTGGGGACAGGGCACGAAAAACTGTTTTTT.

The chain employs TRBV9 and TRBJ2-6; D call uncertain. The germline V and J ends were trimmed by 0 bases and 0 bases, with 7 bases remaining between them. This CDR3 is built from 16 residues. Looked up from germline, CDR1 is SGDLS and CDR2 is YYNGEE. The CDR3 here is CASSVGLSSGANVLTF. For the CDR3, the DNA is TGTGCCAGCAGCGTAGGACTGAGCTCTGGGGCCAACGTCCTGACTTTC.

The sample holds one count of this clone. The CDR3 region is CASSLRERGYEQYF. Written as DNA, the CDR3 is TGTGCCAGCAGTCTGCGGGAGAGGGGATACGAGCAGTACTTC. The rearrangement joins TRBV6-5 to TRBJ2-7; 7 nucleotides match TRBD2. Germline-derived CDR1 and CDR2 are MNHEY and SVGAGI. V was pared by 5 bases and J by 4 bases, with 8 bases of the junction left unmatched. The CDR3 extends over 14 amino acids.

This rearrangement joins TRBV5-1 to TRBJ2-7; 8 positions agree with TRBD2. CDR3 length: 15 amino acids. The V gene end was trimmed by 0 bases and the J gene end by 6 bases; junction bases not matched to a gene: 8. Looked up from germline, CDR1 is SGHRS and CDR2 is YFSETQ. The CDR3 here is CASSLVAGGSGEQYF. DNA of the CDR3: TGCGCCAGCAGCTTGGTGGCGGGGGGTTCGGGCGAGCAGTACTTC.

This chain links TRBV5-1 with TRBJ1-1; the D is unclear. Germline V lookup: CDR1 SGHRS, CDR2 YFSETQ. Trimming took off 2 bases at V and 0 bases at J, with 20 bases between the two ends. The CDR3 runs to 18 residues. The CDR3 DNA reads as TGCGCCAGCAGCTTAACTTCTACCAACGTCAAGATGAACACTGAAGCTTTCTTT. Translated, it gives CASSLTSTNVKMNTEAFF.

This chain joins TRBV11-1 and TRBJ2-1; 8 nucleotides agree with TRBD2. The V segment lost 6 bases and the J segment 5 bases; nucleotides outside the gene matches: 9. Germline V gene sequence: CDR1 SGHAT, CDR2 FQDESV (reference sequence). The CDR3 covers 15 residues. The CDR3 sequence: CASSISGTSNNEQFF. The DNA of the CDR3 is TGTGCCAGCAGTATTAGCGGGACCAGCAACAATGAGCAGTTCTTC. Filled out from reference TRBV11-1 and TRBJ2-1, the complete variable domain reads EAEVAQSPRYKITEKSQAVAFWCDPISGHATLYWYRQILGQGPELLVQFQDESVVDDSQLPKDRFSAERLKGVDSTLKIQPAELGDSAMYLCASSISGTSNNEQFFGPGTRLTVL.